Sequencing of this T cell receptor beta chain was carried out in a study of OX40 agonist ivuxolimab in advanced cancers. Whole-study context: Prior anti-PD-1, anti-PD-L1 or anti-CTLA-4 therapy did not bar entry, and approximately 40% had some. Study observations and caveats: Among the lowest peripheral clonal expansion occurred in 0.1-3.0 mg/kg partial responders.

Profiled with immunoSEQ multiplex PCR; TCRdb holds only in-frame clones, not every one. This sample has more than 45,000 clones, with approximately 91% found just once. In the case of this clone: Its antigen remains unidentified.

V lost 8 bases, J lost 7 bases, and 11 bases lay in between. The CDR3 is 11 amino acids. Germline V CDR1 and CDR2: MDHEN, SYDVKM. Systemic immunosuppression or a history of autoimmune disease excluded patients. This chain links TRBV28 with TRBJ1-2; the D is unclear. Sequenced material: CD4+ or CD8+ T cells sorted from blood, taken in a trial of the OX40 agonist ivuxolimab. This clonotype originated in an adult with an advanced solid tumor such as melanoma, head and neck, liver or kidney cancer. The CDR3 sequence is CASQTLGGYTF. In DNA form, the CDR3 reads TGTGCCAGCCAAACCCTGGGTGGCTACACCTTC.